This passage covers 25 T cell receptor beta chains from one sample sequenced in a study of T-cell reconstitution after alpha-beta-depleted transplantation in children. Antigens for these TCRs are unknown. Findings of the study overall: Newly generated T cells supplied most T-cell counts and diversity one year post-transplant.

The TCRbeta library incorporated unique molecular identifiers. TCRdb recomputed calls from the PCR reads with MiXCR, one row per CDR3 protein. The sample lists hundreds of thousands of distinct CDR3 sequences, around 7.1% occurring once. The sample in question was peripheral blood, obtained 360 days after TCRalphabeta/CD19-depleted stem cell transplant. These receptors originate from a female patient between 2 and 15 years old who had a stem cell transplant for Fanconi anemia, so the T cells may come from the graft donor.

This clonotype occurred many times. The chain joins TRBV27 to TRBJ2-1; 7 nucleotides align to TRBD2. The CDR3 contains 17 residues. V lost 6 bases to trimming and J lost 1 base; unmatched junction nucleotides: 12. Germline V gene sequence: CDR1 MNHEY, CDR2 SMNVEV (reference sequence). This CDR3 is CASRVTSLTYSYNEQFF. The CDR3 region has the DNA TGTGCCAGCAGGGTGACTAGCCTTACCTATTCCTACAATGAGCAGTTCTTC.

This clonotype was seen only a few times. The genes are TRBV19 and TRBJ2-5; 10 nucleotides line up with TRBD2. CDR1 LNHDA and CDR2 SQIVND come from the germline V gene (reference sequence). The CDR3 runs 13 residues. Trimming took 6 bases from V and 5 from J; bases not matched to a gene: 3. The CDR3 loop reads CASRLAGSETQYF. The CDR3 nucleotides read TGTGCCAGTAGACTAGCGGGAAGTGAGACCCAGTACTTC.

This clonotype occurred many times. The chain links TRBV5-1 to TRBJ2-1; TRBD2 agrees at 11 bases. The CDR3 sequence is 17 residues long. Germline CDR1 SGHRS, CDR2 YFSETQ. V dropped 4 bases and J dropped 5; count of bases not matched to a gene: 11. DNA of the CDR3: TGCGCCAGCAGCCTAGCGGGGGGCCGCACCTTTGACAATGAGCAGTTCTTC. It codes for CASSLAGGRTFDNEQFF. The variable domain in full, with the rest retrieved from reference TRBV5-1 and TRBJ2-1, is KAGVTQTPRYLIKTRGQQVTLSCSPISGHRSVSWYQQTPGQGLQFLFEYFSETQRNKGNFPGRFSGRQFSNSRSEMNVSTLELGDSALYLCASSLAGGRTFDNEQFFGPGTRLTVL.

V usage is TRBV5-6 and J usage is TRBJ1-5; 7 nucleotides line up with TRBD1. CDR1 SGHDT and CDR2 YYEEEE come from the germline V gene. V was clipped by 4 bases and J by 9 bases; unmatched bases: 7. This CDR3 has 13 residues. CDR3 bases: TGTGCCAGCAGCCTCACAGGGGTGCCGCCCCAGCATTTT. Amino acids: CASSLTGVPPQHF.

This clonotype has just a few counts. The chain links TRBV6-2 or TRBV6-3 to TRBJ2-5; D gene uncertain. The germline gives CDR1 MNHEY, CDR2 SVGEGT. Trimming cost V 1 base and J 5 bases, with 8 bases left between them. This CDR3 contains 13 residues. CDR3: CASSYWGLETQYF. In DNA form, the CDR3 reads TGTGCCAGCAGTTACTGGGGTCTTGAGACCCAGTACTTC.

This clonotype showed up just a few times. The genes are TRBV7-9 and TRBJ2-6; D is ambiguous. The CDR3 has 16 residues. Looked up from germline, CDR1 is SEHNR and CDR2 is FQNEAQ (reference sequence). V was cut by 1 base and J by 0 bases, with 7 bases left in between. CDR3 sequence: CASSLVLNSGANVLTF. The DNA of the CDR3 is TGTGCCAGCAGCTTAGTCCTGAACTCTGGGGCCAACGTCCTGACTTTC. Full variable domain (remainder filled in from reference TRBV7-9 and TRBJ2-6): DTGVSQNPRHKITKRGQNVTFRCDPISEHNRLYWYRQTLGQGPEFLTYFQNEAQLEKSRLLSDRFSAERPKGSFSTLEIQRTEQGDSAMYLCASSLVLNSGANVLTFGAGSRLTVL.

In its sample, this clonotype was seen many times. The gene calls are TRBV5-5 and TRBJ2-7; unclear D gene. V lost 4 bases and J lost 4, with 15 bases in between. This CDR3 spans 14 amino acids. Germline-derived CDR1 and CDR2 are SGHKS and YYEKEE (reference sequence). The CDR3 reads CASSPWMTTYEQYV. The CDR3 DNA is TGTGCCAGCAGCCCATGGATGACCACATACGAGCAGTACGTC.

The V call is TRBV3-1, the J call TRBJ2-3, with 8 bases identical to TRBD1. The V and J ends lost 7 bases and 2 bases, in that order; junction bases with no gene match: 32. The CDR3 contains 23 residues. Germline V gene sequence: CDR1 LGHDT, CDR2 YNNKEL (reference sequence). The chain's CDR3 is CASTLSDREYRGIICLHTDTQYF. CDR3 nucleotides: TGTGCCAGCACCCTCTCGGACAGGGAATATAGGGGGATTATCTGTCTGCACACAGATACGCAGTATTTT.

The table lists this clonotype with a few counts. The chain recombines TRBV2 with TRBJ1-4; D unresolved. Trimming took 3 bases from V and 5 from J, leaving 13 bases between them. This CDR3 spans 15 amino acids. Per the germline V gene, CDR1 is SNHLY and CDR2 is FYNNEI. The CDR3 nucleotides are TGTGCCAGCAGTGACCCGGGAGGCGTAAATGAAAAACTGTTTTTT. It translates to CASSDPGGVNEKLFF.

Here the CDR3 reads CASIRQGAISEQFF. DNA for the CDR3: TGTGCCAGCATTAGACAGGGGGCGATTAGCGAGCAGTTCTTC. V is TRBV7-2 and J is TRBJ2-1; TRBD1 matches 10 bases. V lost 7 bases and J lost 10; bases outside the gene matches: 10. The CDR3 contains 14 residues. Germline V gene sequence: CDR1 SGHTA, CDR2 FQGNSA.

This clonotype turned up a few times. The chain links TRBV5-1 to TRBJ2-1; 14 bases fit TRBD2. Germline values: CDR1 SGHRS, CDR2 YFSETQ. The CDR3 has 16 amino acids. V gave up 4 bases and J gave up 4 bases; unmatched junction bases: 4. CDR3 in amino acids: CASSSGLAGGYNEQFF. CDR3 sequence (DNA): TGCGCCAGCAGCAGTGGACTAGCGGGGGGTTACAATGAGCAGTTCTTC.

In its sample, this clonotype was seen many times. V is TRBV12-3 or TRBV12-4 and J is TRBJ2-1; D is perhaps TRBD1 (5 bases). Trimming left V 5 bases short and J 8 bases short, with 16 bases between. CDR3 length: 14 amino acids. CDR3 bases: TGTGCCAGCAGTCGCACTCAGGGTTTCCATGAGCAGTTCTTC. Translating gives CASSRTQGFHEQFF.

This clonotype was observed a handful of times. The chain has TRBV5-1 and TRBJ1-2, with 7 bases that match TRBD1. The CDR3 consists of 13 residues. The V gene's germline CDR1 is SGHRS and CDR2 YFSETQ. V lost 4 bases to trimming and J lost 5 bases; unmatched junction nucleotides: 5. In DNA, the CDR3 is TGCGCCAGCAGCCTGACAGGGCTGTATGGCTACACCTTC. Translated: CASSLTGLYGYTF.

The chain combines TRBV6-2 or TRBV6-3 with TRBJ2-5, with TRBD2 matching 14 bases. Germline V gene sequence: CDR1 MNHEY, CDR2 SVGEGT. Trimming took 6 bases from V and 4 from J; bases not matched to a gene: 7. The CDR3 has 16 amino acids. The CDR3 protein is CASRPGTSGGLETQYF. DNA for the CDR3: TGTGCCAGCAGACCCGGGACTAGCGGGGGCTTAGAGACCCAGTACTTC.

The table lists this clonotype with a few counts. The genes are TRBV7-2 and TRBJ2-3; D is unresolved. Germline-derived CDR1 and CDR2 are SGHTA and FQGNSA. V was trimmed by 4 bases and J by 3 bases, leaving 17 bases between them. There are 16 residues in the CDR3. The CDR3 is CASSSQRGFRTDTQYF. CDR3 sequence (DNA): TGTGCCAGCAGCTCCCAGCGCGGTTTTAGGACAGATACGCAGTATTTT.

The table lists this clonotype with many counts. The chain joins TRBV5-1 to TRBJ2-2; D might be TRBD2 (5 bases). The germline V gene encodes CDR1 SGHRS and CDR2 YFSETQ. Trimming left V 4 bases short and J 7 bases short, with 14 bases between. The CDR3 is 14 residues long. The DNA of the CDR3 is TGCGCCAGCAGCCCCCCGGGGATCGGCGGGGAGCTGTTTTTT. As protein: CASSPPGIGGELFF. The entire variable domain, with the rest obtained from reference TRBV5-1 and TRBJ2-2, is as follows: KAGVTQTPRYLIKTRGQQVTLSCSPISGHRSVSWYQQTPGQGLQFLFEYFSETQRNKGNFPGRFSGRQFSNSRSEMNVSTLELGDSALYLCASSPPGIGGELFFGEGSRLTVL.

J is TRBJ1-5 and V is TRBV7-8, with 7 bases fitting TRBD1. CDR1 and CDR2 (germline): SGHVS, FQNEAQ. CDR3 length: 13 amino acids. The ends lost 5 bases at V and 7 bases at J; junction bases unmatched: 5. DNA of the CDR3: TGTGCCAGCAGCCTGGGACAGTACCAGCCCCAGCATTTT. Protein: CASSLGQYQPQHF.

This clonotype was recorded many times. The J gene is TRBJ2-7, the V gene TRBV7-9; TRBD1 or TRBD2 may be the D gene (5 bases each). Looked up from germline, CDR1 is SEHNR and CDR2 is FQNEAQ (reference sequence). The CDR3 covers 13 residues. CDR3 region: CASSSGTPGLINV. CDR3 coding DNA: TGTGCCAGCAGCTCCGGGACCCCAGGCCTTATTAACGTC.

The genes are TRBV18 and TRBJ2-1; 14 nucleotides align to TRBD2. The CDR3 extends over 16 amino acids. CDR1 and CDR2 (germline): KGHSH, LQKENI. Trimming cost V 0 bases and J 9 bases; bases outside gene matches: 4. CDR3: CASSPPGLAGVSEQFF. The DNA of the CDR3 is TGTGCCAGCTCACCACCGGGACTAGCGGGAGTAAGTGAGCAGTTCTTC.

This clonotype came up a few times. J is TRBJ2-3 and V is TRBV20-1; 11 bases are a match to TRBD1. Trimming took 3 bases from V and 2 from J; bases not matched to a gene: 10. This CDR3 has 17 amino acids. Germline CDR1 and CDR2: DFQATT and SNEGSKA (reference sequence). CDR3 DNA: TGCAGTGCTAGTTTTTCACCGGGACAGGGGGTCACAGATACGCAGTATTTT. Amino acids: CSASFSPGQGVTDTQYF.

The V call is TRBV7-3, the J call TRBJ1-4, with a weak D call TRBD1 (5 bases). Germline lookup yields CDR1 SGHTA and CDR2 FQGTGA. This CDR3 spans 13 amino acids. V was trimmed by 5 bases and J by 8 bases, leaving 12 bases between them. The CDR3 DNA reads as TGTGCCAGCAGCCGGGGCCCCCGAGAAAAACTGTTTTTT. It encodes CASSRGPREKLFF.

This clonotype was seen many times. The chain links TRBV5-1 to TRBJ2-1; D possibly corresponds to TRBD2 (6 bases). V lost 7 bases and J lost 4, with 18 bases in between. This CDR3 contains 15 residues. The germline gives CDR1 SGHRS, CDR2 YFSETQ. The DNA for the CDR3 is TGCGCCAGCCGGTTATTGGGAGGACCTTACAATGAGCAGTTCTTC. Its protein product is CASRLLGGPYNEQFF.

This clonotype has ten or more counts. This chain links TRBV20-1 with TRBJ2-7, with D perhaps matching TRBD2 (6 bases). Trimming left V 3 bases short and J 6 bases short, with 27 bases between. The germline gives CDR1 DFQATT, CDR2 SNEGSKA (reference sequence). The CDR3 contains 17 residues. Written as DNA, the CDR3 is TGCAGTGCTAGTAGCTTTTCCGGGACTCCTATGTGGATCGAGCAGTACTTC. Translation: CSASSFSGTPMWIEQYF.

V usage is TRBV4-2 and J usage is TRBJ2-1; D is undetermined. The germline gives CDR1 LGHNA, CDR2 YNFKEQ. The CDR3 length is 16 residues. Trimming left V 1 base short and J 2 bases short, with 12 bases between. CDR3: CASSQVSGLAYNEQFF. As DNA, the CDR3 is TGTGCCAGCAGCCAAGTTTCAGGTTTGGCCTACAATGAGCAGTTCTTC.

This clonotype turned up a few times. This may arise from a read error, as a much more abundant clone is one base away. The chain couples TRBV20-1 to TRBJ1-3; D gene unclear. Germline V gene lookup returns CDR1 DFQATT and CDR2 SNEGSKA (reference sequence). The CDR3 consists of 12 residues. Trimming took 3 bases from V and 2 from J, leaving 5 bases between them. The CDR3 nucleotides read TGCAGTGCTAGTCAGCCTGGAAACACCATATATTTT. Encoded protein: CSASQPGNTIYF.